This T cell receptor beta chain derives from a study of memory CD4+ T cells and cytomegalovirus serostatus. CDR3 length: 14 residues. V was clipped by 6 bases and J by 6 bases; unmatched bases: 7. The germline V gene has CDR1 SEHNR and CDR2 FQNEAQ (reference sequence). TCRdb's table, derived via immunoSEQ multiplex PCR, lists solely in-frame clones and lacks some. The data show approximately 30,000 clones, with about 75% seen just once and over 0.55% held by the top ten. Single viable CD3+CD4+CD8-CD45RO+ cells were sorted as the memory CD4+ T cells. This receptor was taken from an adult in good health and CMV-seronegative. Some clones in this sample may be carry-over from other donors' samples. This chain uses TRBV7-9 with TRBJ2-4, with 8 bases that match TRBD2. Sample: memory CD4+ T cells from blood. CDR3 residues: CASSLSGGGNIQYF. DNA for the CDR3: TGTGCCAGCAGTCTCTCGGGGGGGGGAAACATTCAGTACTTC.